Reported below is one T cell receptor (beta chain). The antigen remains undetermined. The sample belongs to a study of cytomegalovirus exposure and HLA in healthy donors. Broader study findings: Most likely, a cluster of highly shared sequence variants arose as a sequencing artifact.

PCR involved 60 Vbeta and 13 Jbeta primers. TCRdb's copy holds only in-frame clones and misses some; the assay was immunoSEQ multiplex PCR. The sample lists about 150,000 clones; 85% were seen once. Trimming shortened V by 0 bases and J by 7 bases, and 8 bases separated the two germline ends. Germline V CDR1 and CDR2: SGHNT, YYREEE (reference sequence). The CDR3 is made up of 12 amino acids. This chain links TRBV5-4 with TRBJ2-7; no firm D call. Sequences were obtained from PBMCs. The receptor was derived from a woman aged 18 to 35 in good health and CMV-seronegative. CDR3 in amino acids: CASSLESGEQYF. CDR3 nucleotide sequence: TGTGCCAGCAGCTTGGAGTCCGGGGAGCAGTACTTC.